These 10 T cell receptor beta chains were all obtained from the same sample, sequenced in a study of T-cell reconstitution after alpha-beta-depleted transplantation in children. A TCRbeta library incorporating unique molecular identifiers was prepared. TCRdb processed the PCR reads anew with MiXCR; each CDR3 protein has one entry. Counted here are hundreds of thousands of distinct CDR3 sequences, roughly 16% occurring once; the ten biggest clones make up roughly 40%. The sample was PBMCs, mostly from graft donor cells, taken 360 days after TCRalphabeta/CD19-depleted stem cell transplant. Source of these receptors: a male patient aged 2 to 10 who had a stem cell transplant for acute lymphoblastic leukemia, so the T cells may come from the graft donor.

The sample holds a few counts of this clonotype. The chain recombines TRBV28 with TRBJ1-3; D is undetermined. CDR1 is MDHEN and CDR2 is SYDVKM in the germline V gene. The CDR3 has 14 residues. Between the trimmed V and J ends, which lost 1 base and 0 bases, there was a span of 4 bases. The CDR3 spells CASSLFGSGNTIYF. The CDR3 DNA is TGTGCCAGCAGTTTATTCGGCTCTGGAAACACCATATATTTT.

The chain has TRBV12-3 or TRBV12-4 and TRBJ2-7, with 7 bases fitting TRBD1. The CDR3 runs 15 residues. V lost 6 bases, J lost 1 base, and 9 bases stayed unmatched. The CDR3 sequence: CASRLFEGASYEQYF. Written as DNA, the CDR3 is TGTGCCAGCAGGCTCTTTGAGGGGGCTTCCTACGAGCAGTACTTC.

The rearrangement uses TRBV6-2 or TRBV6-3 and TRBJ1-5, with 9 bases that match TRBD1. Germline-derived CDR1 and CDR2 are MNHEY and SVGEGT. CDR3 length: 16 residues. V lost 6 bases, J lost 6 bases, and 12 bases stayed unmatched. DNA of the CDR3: TGTGCCAGCAGCCCATGGGGACAGGGATACGGTCAGCCCCAGCATTTT. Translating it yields CASSPWGQGYGQPQHF.

The DNA of the CDR3 is TGTGCCATCCGAACCGGGGACTCTTCCTACGAGCAGTACTTC. It codes for CAIRTGDSSYEQYF. This chain joins TRBV10-3 and TRBJ2-7; D perhaps matches TRBD2 (6 bases). Germline CDR1 ENHRY, CDR2 SYGVKD. Deletions cut 8 bases from V and 1 base from J, with 15 bases between. CDR3 size: 14 residues.

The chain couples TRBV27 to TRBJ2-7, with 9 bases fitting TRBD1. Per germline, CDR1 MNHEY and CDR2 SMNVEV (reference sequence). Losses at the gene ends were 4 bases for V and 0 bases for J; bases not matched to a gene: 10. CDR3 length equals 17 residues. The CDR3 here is CASSSEWGQGGSYEQYF. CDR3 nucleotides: TGTGCCAGCAGTTCAGAGTGGGGACAGGGTGGCTCCTACGAGCAGTACTTC.

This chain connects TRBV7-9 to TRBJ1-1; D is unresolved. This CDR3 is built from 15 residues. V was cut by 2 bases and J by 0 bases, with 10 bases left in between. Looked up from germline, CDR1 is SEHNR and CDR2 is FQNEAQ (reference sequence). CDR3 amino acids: CASSLLSPVNTEAFF. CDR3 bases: TGTGCCAGCAGCTTATTGAGCCCCGTGAACACTGAAGCTTTCTTT.

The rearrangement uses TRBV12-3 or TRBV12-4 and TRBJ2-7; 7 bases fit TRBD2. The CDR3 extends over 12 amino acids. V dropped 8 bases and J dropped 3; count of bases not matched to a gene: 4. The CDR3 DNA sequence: TGTGCCAGCGGACGGGACTACTACGAGCAGTACTTC. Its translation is CASGRDYYEQYF.

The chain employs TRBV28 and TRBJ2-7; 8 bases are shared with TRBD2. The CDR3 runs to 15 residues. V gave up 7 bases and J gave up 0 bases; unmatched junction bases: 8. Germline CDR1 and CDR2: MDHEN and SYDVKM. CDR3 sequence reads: CASTPNGRASYEQYF. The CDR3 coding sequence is TGTGCCAGCACCCCGAACGGGAGGGCCTCCTACGAGCAGTACTTC. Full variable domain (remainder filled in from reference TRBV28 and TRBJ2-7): DVKVTQSSRYLVKRTGEKVFLECVQDMDHENMFWYRQDPGLGLRLIYFSYDVKMKEKGDIPEGYSVSREKKERFSLILESASTNQTSMYLCASTPNGRASYEQYFGPGTRLTVT.

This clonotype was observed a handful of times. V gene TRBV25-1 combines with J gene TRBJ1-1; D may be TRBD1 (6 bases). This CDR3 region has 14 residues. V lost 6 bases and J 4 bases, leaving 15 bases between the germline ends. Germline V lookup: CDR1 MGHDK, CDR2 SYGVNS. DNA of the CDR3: TGTGCCAGCAGCCCCAGGGGTTTAGCCACTGAAGCTTTCTTT. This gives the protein CASSPRGLATEAFF.

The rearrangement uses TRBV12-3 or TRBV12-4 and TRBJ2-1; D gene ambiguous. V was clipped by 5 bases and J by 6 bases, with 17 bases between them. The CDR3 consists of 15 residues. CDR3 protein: CASSPALVGSNEQFF. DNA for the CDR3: TGTGCCAGCAGTCCCGCGCTAGTGGGTAGCAATGAGCAGTTCTTC.